The next 31 T cell receptor beta chains were all read from a single sample in a study of T cell responses to AZD1222 COVID-19 vaccine (dated by TCRdb to about 2021). Library method: the immunoSEQ multiplex PCR assay. Sourced from immuneACCESS, this table was stored by TCRdb with only in-frame sequences that have V and J called. A share of the clones is absent; for the studies checked, an unresolved V gene accounts for under half, and the remainder has no known explanation. This sample holds about 140,000 clones; 70% to 90% were observed only once. 3% to 4% of the sample is in the top ten clones. According to the study, the label for this sample's time point signals: about 28 days (+/-7) after the second vaccine dose. The sample in question was peripheral blood, obtained 28 days after the second AZD1222 dose. Receptors were obtained from an adult who received the AZD1222 COVID-19 vaccine.

This chain connects TRBV11-2 to TRBJ2-2, with TRBD1 as a possible D gene (6 bases). V lost 5 bases, J lost 1 base, and 17 bases lay in between. Germline V gene data show CDR1 as SGHAT and CDR2 as FQNNGV. CDR3 length equals 17 residues. CDR3 nucleotide sequence: TGTGCCAGCAGCCCGCCGGGCACAGGGTGGAACACCGGGGAGCTGTTTTTT. It encodes CASSPPGTGWNTGELFF.

The rearrangement joins TRBV18 to TRBJ1-5; no clear D. The V end lost 6 bases, the J end lost 0 bases, and 15 bases lay between the germline ends. CDR1 is KGHSH and CDR2 is LQKENI in the germline V gene. There are 16 residues in the CDR3. The CDR3 is CASSPWTSYSNQPQHF. The CDR3 DNA follows: TGTGCCAGCTCTCCCTGGACCTCCTATAGCAATCAGCCCCAGCATTTT.

V gene TRBV27 combines with J gene TRBJ2-1; D might be TRBD1 or TRBD2, each matching 5 bases. The CDR3 contains 13 residues. V was shortened by 3 bases and J by 10 bases, with 13 bases between the two germline ends. Germline V lookup: CDR1 MNHEY, CDR2 SMNVEV (reference sequence). The CDR3 here is CASSFRGSREQFF. In DNA form, the CDR3 reads TGTGCCAGCAGTTTTCGGGGCTCCCGGGAGCAGTTCTTC.

The V and J genes are TRBV6-1 and TRBJ1-6; 10 nucleotides agree with TRBD1. Unmatched junction bases numbered 4, after V lost 2 bases and J lost 9 bases. CDR3 length: 15 amino acids. Germline V gives CDR1 MNHNS, CDR2 SASEGT. The CDR3 is CASSELDRGSSPLHF. Written as DNA, the CDR3 is TGTGCCAGCAGTGAATTGGACAGGGGGTCTTCACCCCTCCACTTT.

CDR3 nucleotide sequence: TGCACCAGCAGCCAAGACCGGGAAAAACATAACAACGAGCAGTACTTC. Residues: CTSSQDREKHNNEQYF. The gene calls are TRBV1 and TRBJ2-7; no DNA check was done on the table's D call, TRBD2. TRBV1 is recorded as a pseudogene. The CDR3 has 16 residues.

This clone has just one count. J is TRBJ2-2 and V is TRBV10-1; 9 bases align to TRBD1. The V gene end was trimmed by 8 bases and the J gene end by 6 bases; junction bases not matched to a gene: 13. The CDR3 contains 16 residues. The V gene's germline CDR1 is WNHNN and CDR2 SYGVQD (reference sequence). CDR3 sequence: CASHPGWDRDSGELFF. The CDR3 DNA reads as TGCGCCAGCCATCCCGGGTGGGACAGGGATTCCGGGGAGCTGTTTTTT.

The CDR3 reads CASSGGSSYEQYF. As DNA, the CDR3 is TGTGCCAGCAGCGGTGGATCGTCCTACGAGCAGTACTTC. This rearrangement joins TRBV28 to TRBJ2-7; D remains ambiguous. The CDR3 contains 13 residues. Per germline, CDR1 MDHEN and CDR2 SYDVKM. V lost 6 bases and J 1 base, leaving 10 bases between the germline ends.

A few counts support this clone. The chain carries TRBV29-1 and TRBJ2-2; D perhaps matches TRBD2 (6 bases). This CDR3 region has 15 residues. V lost 6 bases, J lost 2 bases, and 16 bases lay in between. CDR1 is SQVTM and CDR2 is ANQGSEA in the germline V gene. CDR3 loop: CSVGGTDTNTGELFF. The CDR3 nucleotides read TGCAGCGTGGGGGGAACGGACACAAACACCGGGGAGCTGTTTTTT.

V gene TRBV9 combines with J gene TRBJ2-5; no reliable D call. The CDR3 spans 13 residues. V shed 0 bases and J shed 4 bases, with 7 bases lying between them. Germline CDR1 and CDR2: SGDLS and YYNGEE. The CDR3 DNA sequence: TGTGCCAGCAGCGTAGGGGTAGGAGAGACCCAGTACTTC. As protein: CASSVGVGETQYF.

The genes are TRBV6-6 and TRBJ1-3, with D hard to call. With 7 bases removed from V and 2 bases from J, the gap between germline ends came to 6 bases. The CDR3 is 12 residues long. Germline values: CDR1 MNHNY, CDR2 SVGAGI (reference sequence). The CDR3 DNA follows: TGTGCCAGCACCCACACTGGAAACACCATATATTTT. Protein product: CASTHTGNTIYF.

This rearrangement joins TRBV28 to TRBJ2-1, with a tentative D call TRBD2 (6 bases). The length of the CDR3 is 14 residues. V was pared by 3 bases and J by 4 bases, with 10 bases between. The germline V gene has CDR1 MDHEN and CDR2 SYDVKM. The CDR3 spells CASSLGLGYNEQFF. The CDR3 nucleotides read TGTGCCAGCAGTTTGGGACTGGGGTACAATGAGCAGTTCTTC.

V gene TRBV27 combines with J gene TRBJ1-6; tentative D call: TRBD1 (5 bases). Trimming stripped 8 bases from V and 9 bases from J, with 20 bases between. CDR3 length: 15 residues. The germline V gene encodes CDR1 MNHEY and CDR2 SMNVEV (reference sequence). As DNA, the CDR3 is TGTGCCAGCCGAAAGCTATTAGATAGGGGTTCACCCCTCCACTTT. Translating it yields CASRKLLDRGSPLHF.

The chain is built from TRBV19 and TRBJ1-1; tentative D call: TRBD1 (6 bases). Trimming removed 10 bases at V and 5 bases at J, with 11 bases between. Germline CDR1 LNHDA, CDR2 SQIVND (reference sequence). The length of the CDR3 is 11 residues. DNA for the CDR3: TGTGCCACTAATACAGGGACTGAAGCTTTCTTT. Its protein product is CATNTGTEAFF.

CDR3 residues: CASSLAVRGSTNEKLFF. In DNA, the CDR3 is TGCGCCAGCAGCTTGGCCGTTCGGGGATCGACTAATGAAAAACTGTTTTTT. The chain has TRBV5-1 and TRBJ1-4; D is undetermined. The CDR3 consists of 17 residues. The V end was cut by 0 bases, the J end by 2 bases, with 14 bases between. CDR1 SGHRS and CDR2 YFSETQ come from the germline V gene.

The rearrangement uses TRBV3-1 (or the pseudogene TRBV3-2) and TRBJ2-7, with 8 positions matching TRBD1. Germline trimming cut 0 bases from V and 3 bases from J; bases unmatched to any gene: 10. This CDR3 region has 17 residues. Germline V gene data show CDR1 as LGHDT and CDR2 as YNNKEL (reference sequence). The chain's CDR3 is CASSQDKAGGVHYEQYF. The CDR3 DNA reads as TGTGCCAGCAGCCAAGACAAGGCAGGGGGCGTCCACTACGAGCAGTACTTC.

The chain carries TRBV28 and TRBJ2-7, with 7 nucleotides matching TRBD1. Looked up from germline, CDR1 is MDHEN and CDR2 is SYDVKM. The V segment lost 5 bases and the J segment 2 bases; nucleotides outside the gene matches: 6. The CDR3 is 14 amino acids. The CDR3 coding sequence is TGTGCCAGCAGTGTGCCGGGACAGCCCTACGAGCAGTACTTC. Translating it yields CASSVPGQPYEQYF.

The chain couples TRBV5-1 to TRBJ2-7, with D uncertain. Germline V gene data show CDR1 as SGHRS and CDR2 as YFSETQ. V was trimmed by 7 bases and J by 0 bases, leaving 8 bases between them. The length of the CDR3 is 12 residues. CDR3 coding DNA: TGCGCCAGCGGTACCAGCTCCTACGAGCAGTACTTC. Translated: CASGTSSYEQYF.

CDR3 residues: CASSSRVYEQYF. CDR3 nucleotides: TGTGCCAGCAGTTCAAGGGTCTACGAGCAGTACTTC. This chain uses TRBV28 with TRBJ2-7; D is unresolved. Trimming took off 4 bases at V and 3 bases at J, with 7 bases between the two ends. The CDR3 extends over 12 amino acids. The germline gives CDR1 MDHEN, CDR2 SYDVKM.

This chain connects TRBV28 to TRBJ1-2, with 9 positions matching TRBD1. Per the germline V gene, CDR1 is MDHEN and CDR2 is SYDVKM. The CDR3 runs 13 residues. V lost 4 bases, J lost 7 bases, and 4 bases stayed unmatched. The CDR3 spells CASSSQTGGGYTF. CDR3 DNA: TGTGCCAGCAGTTCTCAGACAGGGGGTGGCTACACCTTC.

The chain couples TRBV19 to TRBJ2-7, with 8 bases aligning to TRBD2. CDR3 size: 17 residues. After removal of 5 bases from V and 2 bases from J, the junction contained 14 bases not matched to a gene. CDR1 is LNHDA, CDR2 SQIVND, per germline (reference sequence). The CDR3 DNA sequence: TGTGCCAGTAGTCCCGGGGGGGCCTCCGGAAATGCCTACGAGCAGTACTTC. It translates to CASSPGGASGNAYEQYF.

In the case of this clone: One end of the junction does not line up with germline, which may come from a read error. This chain uses TRBV4-2 with TRBJ1-1; a possible D gene is TRBD1 (5 bases). CDR1 and CDR2 (germline): LGHNA, YNFKEQ. The CDR3 has 19 residues. CDR3 bases: TGTGCCAGCAGCCTAAGCCGCGGGGCCCAGTTAGGACGAGGTGCTGACGCTTTCTTT. Translating gives CASSLSRGAQLGRGADAFF.

This chain connects TRBV24-1 to TRBJ2-3; the D is unclear. CDR3 length equals 13 residues. Between the trimmed V and J ends, which lost 3 bases and 0 bases, there was a span of 3 bases. Per the germline V gene, CDR1 is KGHDR and CDR2 is SFDVKD. The CDR3 nucleotides read TGTGCCACCAGTGATCCGAGCACAGATACGCAGTATTTT. This sequence encodes CATSDPSTDTQYF.

This clone was recorded once. This rearrangement joins TRBV30 to TRBJ1-5; D remains ambiguous. Between the trimmed V and J ends, which lost 1 base and 5 bases, there was a span of 9 bases. The CDR3 runs 13 residues. Germline CDR1 and CDR2: GTSNPN and SVGIG (reference sequence). The CDR3 DNA reads as TGTGCCTGGAGTGGAACTACGGATCAGCCCCAGCATTTT. This gives the protein CAWSGTTDQPQHF.

This chain uses TRBV6-5 with TRBJ1-1; perhaps TRBD1 as D (5 bases). Germline loops: CDR1 MNHEY, CDR2 SVGAGI. The CDR3 is made up of 14 amino acids. Trimming stripped 6 bases from V and 2 bases from J, with 13 bases between. CDR3 sequence (DNA): TGTGCCAGCAGCAGGGACTTCCGTAACACTGAAGCTTTCTTT. Residues: CASSRDFRNTEAFF.

This rearrangement joins TRBV5-1 to TRBJ2-1; D might be TRBD1 (5 bases). Trimming removed 4 bases at V and 8 bases at J, with 16 bases between. In germline, CDR1 is SGHRS, CDR2 YFSETQ. This CDR3 contains 14 residues. The CDR3 loop is CASSERQSGDEQFF. In DNA form, the CDR3 reads TGCGCCAGCAGCGAGAGACAGAGTGGGGATGAGCAGTTCTTC.

This clone was recorded only once. The chain carries TRBV2 and TRBJ2-2, with 7 nucleotides matching TRBD2. There are 17 residues in the CDR3. The germline V gene encodes CDR1 SNHLY and CDR2 FYNNEI. With 3 bases clipped from V and 1 base from J, the junction kept 8 bases outside the gene matches. CDR3 sequence: CASSDRGAGKNTGELFF. Here the CDR3 DNA reads TGTGCCAGCAGTGATAGGGGAGCGGGGAAGAACACCGGGGAGCTGTTTTTT.

This clone has a single count. The V and J genes are TRBV18 and TRBJ1-4; 7 bases fit TRBD1. Per the germline V gene, CDR1 is KGHSH and CDR2 is LQKENI. The CDR3 contains 16 residues. The junction had 9 bases not matched to a gene; V was cut back by 6 bases and J by 2 bases. The DNA of the CDR3 is TGTGCCAGCTCGTCCGACAGGGCGCAGACTAATGAAAAACTGTTTTTT. It specifies CASSSDRAQTNEKLFF.

The J gene is TRBJ2-2, the V gene TRBV7-2; 12 nucleotides agree with TRBD2. After removal of 2 bases from V and 0 bases from J, the junction contained 7 bases not matched to a gene. In germline, CDR1 is SGHTA, CDR2 FQGNSA. The CDR3 consists of 19 residues. CDR3: CASSLRTSGTTSNTGELFF. As DNA, the CDR3 is TGTGCCAGCAGCTTAAGGACTAGCGGGACCACTTCGAACACCGGGGAGCTGTTTTTT.

The V gene is TRBV30, the J gene TRBJ1-5; TRBD1 might be the D (5 bases). The CDR3 has 13 amino acids. The germline V gene has CDR1 GTSNPN and CDR2 SVGIG (reference sequence). Between the trimmed V and J ends, which lost 3 bases and 5 bases, there was a span of 11 bases. In nucleotides, the CDR3 is TGTGCCTGGAGCCAGAGGGGTGATCAGCCCCAGCATTTT. It translates to CAWSQRGDQPQHF.

Points on this clone: One end of the junction does not line up with germline, which may come from a read error. CDR3 nucleotide sequence: TGTGCCAGCAGCCTGACTGTCGCGTTATCGAAAACCGGGGAGCTGTTTTTT. Translated, it gives CASSLTVALSKTGELFF. The chain has TRBV7-6 and TRBJ2-2; D remains ambiguous. Looked up from germline, CDR1 is SGHVS and CDR2 is FNYEAQ. The CDR3 runs to 17 residues.

This chain joins TRBV5-4 and TRBJ2-5; D uncertain. Trimming shortened V by 4 bases and J by 5 bases, and 15 bases separated the two germline ends. Per germline, CDR1 SGHNT and CDR2 YYREEE (reference sequence). The CDR3 spans 14 residues. CDR3 loop: CASSPKATKETQYF. In nucleotides, the CDR3 is TGTGCCAGCAGCCCGAAAGCCACGAAGGAGACCCAGTACTTC. Combining the CDR3 with reference TRBV5-4 and TRBJ2-5 gives the whole variable domain ETGVTQSPTHLIKTRGQQVTLRCSSQSGHNTVSWYQQALGQGPQFIFQYYREEENGRGNFPPRFSGLQFPNYSSELNVNALELDDSALYLCASSPKATKETQYFGPGTRLLVL.